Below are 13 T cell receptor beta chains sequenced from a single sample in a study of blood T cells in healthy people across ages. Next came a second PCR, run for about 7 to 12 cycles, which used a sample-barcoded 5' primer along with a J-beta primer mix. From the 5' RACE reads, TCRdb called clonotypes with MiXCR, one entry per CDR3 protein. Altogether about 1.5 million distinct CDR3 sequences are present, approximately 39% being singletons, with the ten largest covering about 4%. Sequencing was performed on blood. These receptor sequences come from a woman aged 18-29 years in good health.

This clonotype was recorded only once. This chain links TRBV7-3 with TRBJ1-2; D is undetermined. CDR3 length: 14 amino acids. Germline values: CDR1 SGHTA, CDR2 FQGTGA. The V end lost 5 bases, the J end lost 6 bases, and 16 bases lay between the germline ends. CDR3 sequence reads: CASSPRAGGNGYTF. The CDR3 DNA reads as TGTGCCAGCAGCCCAAGGGCGGGCGGGAATGGCTACACCTTC. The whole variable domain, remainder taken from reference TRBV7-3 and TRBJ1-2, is GAGVSQTPSNKVTEKGKYVELRCDPISGHTALYWYRQSLGQGPEFLIYFQGTGAADDSGLPNDRFFAVRPEGSVSTLKIQRTERGDSAVYLCASSPRAGGNGYTFGSGTRLTVV.

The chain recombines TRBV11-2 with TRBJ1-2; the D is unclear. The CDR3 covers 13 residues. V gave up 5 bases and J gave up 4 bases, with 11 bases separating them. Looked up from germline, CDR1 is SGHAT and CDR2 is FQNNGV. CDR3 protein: CASSPSSGYGYTF. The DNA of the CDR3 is TGTGCCAGCAGCCCCTCATCGGGCTATGGCTACACCTTC. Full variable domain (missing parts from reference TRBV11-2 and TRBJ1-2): EAGVAQSPRYKIIEKRQSVAFWCNPISGHATLYWYQQILGQGPKLLIQFQNNGVVDDSQLPKDRFSAERLKGVDSTLKIQPAKLEDSAVYLCASSPSSGYGYTFGSGTRLTVV.

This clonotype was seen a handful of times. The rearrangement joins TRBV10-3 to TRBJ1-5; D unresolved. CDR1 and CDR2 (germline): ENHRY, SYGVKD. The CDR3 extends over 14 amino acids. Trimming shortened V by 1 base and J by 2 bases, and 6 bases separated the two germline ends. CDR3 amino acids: CAISEWARNQPQHF. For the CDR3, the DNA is TGTGCCATCAGTGAGTGGGCCCGCAATCAGCCCCAGCATTTT.

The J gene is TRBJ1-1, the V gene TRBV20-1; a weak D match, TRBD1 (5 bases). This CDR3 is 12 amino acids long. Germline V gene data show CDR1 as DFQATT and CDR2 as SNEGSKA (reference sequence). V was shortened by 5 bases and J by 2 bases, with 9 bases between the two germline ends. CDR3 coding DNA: TGCAGTGCTGTGGACATTAACACTGAAGCTTTCTTT. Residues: CSAVDINTEAFF.

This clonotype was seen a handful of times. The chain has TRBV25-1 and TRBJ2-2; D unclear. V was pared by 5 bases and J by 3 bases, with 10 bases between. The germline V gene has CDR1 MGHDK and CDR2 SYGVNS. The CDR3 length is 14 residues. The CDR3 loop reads CASSPPGDTGELFF. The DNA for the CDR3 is TGTGCCAGCAGTCCCCCGGGTGACACCGGGGAGCTGTTTTTT.

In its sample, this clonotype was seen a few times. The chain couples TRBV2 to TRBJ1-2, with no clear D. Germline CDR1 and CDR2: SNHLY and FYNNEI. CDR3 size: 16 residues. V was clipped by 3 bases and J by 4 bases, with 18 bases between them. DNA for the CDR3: TGTGCCAGCAGTGACGACCAGACGAATGTTGTCTATGGCTACACCTTC. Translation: CASSDDQTNVVYGYTF.

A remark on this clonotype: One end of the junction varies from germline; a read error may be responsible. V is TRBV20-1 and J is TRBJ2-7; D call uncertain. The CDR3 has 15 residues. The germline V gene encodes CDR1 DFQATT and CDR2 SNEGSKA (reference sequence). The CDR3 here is CSARDQDGSSHEQYF. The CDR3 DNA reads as TGCAGTGCTAGAGATCAGGACGGAAGCTCCCACGAGCAGTACTTC.

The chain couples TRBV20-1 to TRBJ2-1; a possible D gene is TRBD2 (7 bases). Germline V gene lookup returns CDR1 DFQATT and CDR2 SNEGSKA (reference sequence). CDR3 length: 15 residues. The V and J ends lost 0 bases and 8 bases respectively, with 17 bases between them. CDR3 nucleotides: TGCAGTGCTAGAGATCCGGCAGGGAGGGGGGATGAGCAGTTCTTC. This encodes CSARDPAGRGDEQFF.

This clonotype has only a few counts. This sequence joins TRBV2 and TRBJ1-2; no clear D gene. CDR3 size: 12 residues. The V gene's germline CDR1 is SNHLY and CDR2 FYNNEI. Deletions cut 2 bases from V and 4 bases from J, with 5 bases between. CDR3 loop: CASSEFSYGYTF. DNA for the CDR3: TGTGCCAGCAGTGAATTTTCCTATGGCTACACCTTC.

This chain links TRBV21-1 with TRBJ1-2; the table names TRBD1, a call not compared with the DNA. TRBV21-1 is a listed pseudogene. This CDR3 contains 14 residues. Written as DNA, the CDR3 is TGCGCCAGCAACTCTGGGCTCCCTGGGGGGGGCTACACCTTC. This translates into CASNSGLPGGGYTF.

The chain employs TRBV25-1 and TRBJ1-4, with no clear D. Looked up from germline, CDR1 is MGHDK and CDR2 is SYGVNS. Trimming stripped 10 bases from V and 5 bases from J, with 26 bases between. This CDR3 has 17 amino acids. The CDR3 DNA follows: TGTGCCACAGGCTTACAGAGCGGAACGGGATTCAATGAAAAACTGTTTTTT. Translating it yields CATGLQSGTGFNEKLFF.

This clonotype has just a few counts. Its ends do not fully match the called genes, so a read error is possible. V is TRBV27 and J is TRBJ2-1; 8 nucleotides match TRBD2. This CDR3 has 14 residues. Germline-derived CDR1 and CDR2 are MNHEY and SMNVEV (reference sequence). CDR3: CARSLSGTRFEQFF. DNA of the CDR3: TGTGCCAGAAGTTTGTCTGGGACTAGGTTTGAGCAGTTCTTC.

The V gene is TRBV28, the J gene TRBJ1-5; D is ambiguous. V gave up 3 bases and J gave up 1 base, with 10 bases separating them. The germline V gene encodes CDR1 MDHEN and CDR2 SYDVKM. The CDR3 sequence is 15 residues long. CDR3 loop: CASSLHSGSNQPQHF. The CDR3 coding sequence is TGTGCCAGCAGTTTGCACAGTGGGAGCAATCAGCCCCAGCATTTT.